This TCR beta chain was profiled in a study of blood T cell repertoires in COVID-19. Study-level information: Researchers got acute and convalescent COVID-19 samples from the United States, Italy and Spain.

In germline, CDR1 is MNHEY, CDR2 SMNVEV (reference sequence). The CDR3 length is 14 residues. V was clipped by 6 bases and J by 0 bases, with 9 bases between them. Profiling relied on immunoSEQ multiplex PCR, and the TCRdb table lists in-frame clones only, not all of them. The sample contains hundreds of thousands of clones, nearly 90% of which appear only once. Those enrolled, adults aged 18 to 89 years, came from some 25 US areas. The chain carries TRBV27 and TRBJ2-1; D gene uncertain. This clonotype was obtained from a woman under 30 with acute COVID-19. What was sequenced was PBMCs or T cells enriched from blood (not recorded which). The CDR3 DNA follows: TGTGCCAGCAGGAGACAAAGCTCCTACAATGAGCAGTTCTTC. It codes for CASRRQSSYNEQFF.